The clone carrying this TCR beta chain was detected once. The CDR3 contains 14 residues. CDR1 and CDR2 from the germline V gene are SEHNR and FQNEAQ (reference sequence). V was cut by 5 bases and J by 5 bases, with 13 bases left in between. It was with 60 Vbeta and 13 Jbeta primers that the PCR ran. Sequencing used immunoSEQ multiplex PCR; TCRdb keeps in-frame clones, though not all of them. In the table there are some 220,000 clones, 85% of which are singletons. The data were obtained in a study of cytomegalovirus exposure and HLA in healthy donors. The sequenced material came from PBMCs. The genes are TRBV7-9 and TRBJ2-1; no clear D gene. The receptor comes from a girl between 2 and 10 years old in good health and CMV-seronegative. CDR3 amino acids: CASSLVSRDNEQFF. The CDR3 coding sequence is TGTGCCAGCAGCCTGGTTTCCCGCGACAATGAGCAGTTCTTC.